This record concerns one T cell receptor (beta chain) sequence. It lacks a known antigen. Per-nucleotide qualities are absent, and no much larger clonotype sits a single base away. TCR CDR3 regions were amplified from genomic DNA by multiplex PCR using the deep immunoSEQ assay. Genomic DNA extracted from each cell subset was distributed evenly over all wells of several immunoSEQ 96-well plates, and each plate served as one replicate. For sorted subsets, about 200 ng genomic DNA, equal to 25,000 to 35,000 T cell genomes, was loaded into each replicate PCR. Purified libraries were measured with a Qubit 3.0 fluorometer, size-checked on a Bioanalyzer 2100, and measured again with the KAPA Library Quantification kit. Each immunoSEQ 96-well plate was sequenced on its own single-read 150-cycle Illumina NextSeq 550 flow cell. On the authors' methods: Because the immunoSEQ output held only junctional sequences and lacked quality scores, the filtering could not match the filtering applied to full-length reads. Sequences were annotated with PyIR, a Python wrapper for IgBLAST v1.9, using IMGT germline references to assign V/J genes and CDR3. Reads were filtered out if the reads had weak V/J assignments (E-value above 1e-6), no CDR3, stop codons, out-of-frame junctions, or ambiguous translated residues. V3J clonotypes were defined as sequences sharing an identical inferred V gene, J gene, and CDR3 amino acid sequence. Percentage overlap between repertoires was calculated by dividing the number of shared unique clonotypes by the size of the smaller repertoire. Repertoire richness was assessed with RTK rarefaction, the Chao1 estimator, and Recon v2.1 estimates of unobserved clonotypes. Generation probabilities for all TCRbeta clonotypes obtained by the gDNA method from several donors were computed using OLGA. This is the immuneACCESS table as TCRdb keeps it, with only in-frame sequences that have V and J called. A part of the clones is gone; compared with another copy, unresolved V genes explain less than half, and the rest is unexplained. The V and J calls and the clone size are those of that table, but D and trimming were determined from the DNA. The sample includes 2 million to 3 million clones, with under 95% observed a single time. 0.36% of the sample rests with the top ten.

This entry belongs to a study of shared clonotypes between healthy human individuals (TCRdb year 2020). About the investigation overall: Three men and two women, aged 18 to 49 years, made up the cohort. To estimate repertoire size and how much clonotypes are shared between individuals, the study performed deep sequencing of blood TCR repertoires from 4 to 6 healthy adults. To increase sequencing depth and limit assay-specific biases, TCR repertoire library preparation and sequencing were carried out by different laboratories using diverse techniques. For each donor, CD4 naive and CD4 memory were each given three plates, CD8 naive was given two plates, and CD8 memory was given one plate. Leukapheresis yielded between about 0.8 and 8.9 billion PBMCs per donor. Results the study describes overall, beyond this receptor: Rarefaction of sorted-subset datasets indicated incomplete sequencing despite the large sequencing depth. Pairwise subsampling indicated that sequencing depth was expected to affect the degree of clonotype sharing among donors. When a handful of donors were compared, the shared fraction of clonotypes was 5% to 6.5% for naive CD4, about 4% for naive CD8, 2.3% for memory CD4, and 0.4% for memory CD8. Only blood was sampled, and tissue TCR repertoires likely differ from those in blood. Because the study included a small number of donors, the genetic and exposure-history diversity represented was limited. Compared with non-shared clonotypes, the clonotypes found in all four sorted-subset donors had higher generation probabilities. Larger estimated clonotype richness was generally found for naive subsets than for memory subsets.

V is reduced by 0 bases and J by 5 bases, leaving a spacing of 11 bases between them. From a lookup of the germline V gene, CDR1 and CDR2 are SGDLS and YYNGEE. From its cysteine to its phenylalanine, the CDR3 spans 14 amino acids. The sequence is cut down to CDR3 DNA, 42 bases in frame from base 1. The donors were healthy, HIV-negative adults who had no recently reported acute infections or vaccinations. All donors were Caucasian adults living in Nashville, Tennessee, USA. CD4+ T cells were enriched by magnetic negative selection; naive cells were then positively selected on CD45RA, and the negative fraction formed the memory subset. Blood was obtained by leukapheresis, after which PBMCs were separated by Ficoll-Histopaque density gradient centrifugation and cryopreserved in liquid nitrogen vapor phase. Analytical flow cytometry was used to check the purity and quantity of every magnetically sorted T cell population. Genomic DNA was isolated from every sorted fraction and measured by UV absorbance on a Nanodrop 2000c.

The receptor was isolated from a young man in good health. Some clones in this sample may be carry-over from other donors' samples. Sequencing was carried out using naive CD4+ T cells from PBMCs. Per the publication, the cell subset or site label means: CD45RA+ positively selected. Here the chain combines TRBV9 and TRBJ2-5; TRBD1 might be the D gene, on 6 matching bases. The CDR3 protein sequence reads: CASSVEPQGETQYF. Here is the DNA: TGTGCCAGCAGCGTAGAACCACAGGGCGAGACCCAGTACTTC.